This T cell receptor beta chain comes out of a study of preoperative IRX-2 immunotherapy in early breast cancer. Described treatment: preoperative locoregional IRX-2 cytokine immunotherapy. Samples came from a phase Ib trial of preoperative locoregional IRX-2 cytokine immunotherapy. Trimming at V came to 1 base and at J to 8 bases, leaving 6 bases not matched to a gene. Looked up from germline, CDR1 is LNHNV and CDR2 is YYDKDF (reference sequence). The CDR3 covers 15 residues. This clone was detected only a few times. Only in-frame clones appear in the TCRdb table, and some are missing; sequencing was by immunoSEQ multiplex PCR. The sample shows about 19,000 clones, just under 85% of them seen only once.

The chain joins TRBV15 to TRBJ1-4; 8 positions agree with TRBD1. Sequenced material: lymph node tissue, taken after IRX-2 immunotherapy. The clonotype originates from a human donor with breast cancer. The CDR3 loop is CATSRGTGSEEKLFF. The CDR3 region has the DNA TGTGCCACCAGCAGAGGGACAGGGTCGGAGGAAAAACTGTTTTTT.